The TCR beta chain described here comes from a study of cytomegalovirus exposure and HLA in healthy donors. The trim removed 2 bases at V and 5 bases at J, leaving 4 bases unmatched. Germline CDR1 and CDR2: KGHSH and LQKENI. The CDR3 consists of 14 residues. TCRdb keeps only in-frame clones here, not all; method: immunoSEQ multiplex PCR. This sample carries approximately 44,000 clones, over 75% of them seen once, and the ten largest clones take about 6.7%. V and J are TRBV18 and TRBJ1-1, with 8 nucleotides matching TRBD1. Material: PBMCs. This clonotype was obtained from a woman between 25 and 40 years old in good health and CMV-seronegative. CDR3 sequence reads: CASSPDRGETEAFF. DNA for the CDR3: TGTGCCAGCTCACCAGACAGGGGTGAGACTGAAGCTTTCTTT.